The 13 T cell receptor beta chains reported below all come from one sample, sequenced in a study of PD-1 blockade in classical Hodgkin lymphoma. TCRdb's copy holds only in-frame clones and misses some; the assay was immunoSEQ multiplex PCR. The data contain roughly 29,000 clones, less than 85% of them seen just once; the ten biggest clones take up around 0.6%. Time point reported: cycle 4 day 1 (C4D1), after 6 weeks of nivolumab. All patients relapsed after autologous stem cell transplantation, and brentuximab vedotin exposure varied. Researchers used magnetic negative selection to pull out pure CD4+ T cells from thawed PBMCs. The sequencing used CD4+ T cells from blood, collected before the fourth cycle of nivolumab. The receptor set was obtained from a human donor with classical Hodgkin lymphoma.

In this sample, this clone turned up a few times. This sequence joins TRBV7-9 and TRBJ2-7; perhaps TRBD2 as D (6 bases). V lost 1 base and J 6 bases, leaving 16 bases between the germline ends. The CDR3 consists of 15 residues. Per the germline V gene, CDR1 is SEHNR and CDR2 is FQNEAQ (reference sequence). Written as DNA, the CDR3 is TGTGCCAGCAGCTTAGGACTGGGACTGAGGCCCGAGCAGTACTTC. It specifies CASSLGLGLRPEQYF.

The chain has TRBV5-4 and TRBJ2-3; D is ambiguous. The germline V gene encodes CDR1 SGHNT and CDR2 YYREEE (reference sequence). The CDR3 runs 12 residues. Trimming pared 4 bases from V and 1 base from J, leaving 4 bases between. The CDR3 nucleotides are TGTGCCAGCAGCCGTGGCACAGATACGCAGTATTTT. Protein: CASSRGTDTQYF.

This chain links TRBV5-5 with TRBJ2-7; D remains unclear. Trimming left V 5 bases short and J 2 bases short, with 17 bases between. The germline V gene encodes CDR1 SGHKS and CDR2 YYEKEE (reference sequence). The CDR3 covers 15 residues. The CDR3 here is CASSFSYAPPYEQYF. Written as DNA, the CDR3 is TGTGCCAGCAGTTTTTCGTACGCACCACCCTACGAGCAGTACTTC.

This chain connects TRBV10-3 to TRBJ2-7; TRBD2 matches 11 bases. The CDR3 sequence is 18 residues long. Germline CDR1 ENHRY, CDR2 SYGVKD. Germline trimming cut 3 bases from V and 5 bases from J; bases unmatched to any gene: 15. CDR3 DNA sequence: TGTGCCATCAGTGACCCCTCCCTGGCTAGCGGGGGGTCCGACGAGCAGTACTTC. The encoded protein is CAISDPSLASGGSDEQYF.

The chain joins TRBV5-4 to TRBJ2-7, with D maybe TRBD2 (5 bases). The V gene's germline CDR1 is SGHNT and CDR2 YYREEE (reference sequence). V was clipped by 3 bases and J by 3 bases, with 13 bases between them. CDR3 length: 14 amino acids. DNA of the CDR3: TGTGCCAGCAGCTATGGACTGGAAGACTACGAGCAGTACTTC. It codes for CASSYGLEDYEQYF.

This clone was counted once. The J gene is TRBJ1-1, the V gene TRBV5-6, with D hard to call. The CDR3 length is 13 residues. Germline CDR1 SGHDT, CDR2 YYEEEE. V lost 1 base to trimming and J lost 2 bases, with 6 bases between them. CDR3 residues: CASSLPFNTEAFF. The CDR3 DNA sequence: TGTGCCAGCAGCTTGCCCTTTAACACTGAAGCTTTCTTT.

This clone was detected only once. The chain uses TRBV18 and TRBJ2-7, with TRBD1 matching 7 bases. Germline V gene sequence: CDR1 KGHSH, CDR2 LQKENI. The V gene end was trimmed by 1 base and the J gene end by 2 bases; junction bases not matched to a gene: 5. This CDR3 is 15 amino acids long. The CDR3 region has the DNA TGTGCCAGCTCACCACTCCGACAGGGTACCTACGAGCAGTACTTC. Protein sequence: CASSPLRQGTYEQYF.

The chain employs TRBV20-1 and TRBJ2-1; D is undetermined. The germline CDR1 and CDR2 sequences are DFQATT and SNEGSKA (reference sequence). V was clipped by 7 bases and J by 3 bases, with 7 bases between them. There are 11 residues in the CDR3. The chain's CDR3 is CSVLDYNEQFF. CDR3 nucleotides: TGCAGTGTTTTAGACTACAATGAGCAGTTCTTC.

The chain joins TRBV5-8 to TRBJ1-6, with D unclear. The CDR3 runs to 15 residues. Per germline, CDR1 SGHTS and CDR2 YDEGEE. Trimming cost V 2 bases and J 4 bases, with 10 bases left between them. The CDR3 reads CASSFLMGYNSPLHF. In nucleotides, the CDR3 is TGTGCCAGCAGCTTCCTGATGGGTTATAATTCACCCCTCCACTTT.

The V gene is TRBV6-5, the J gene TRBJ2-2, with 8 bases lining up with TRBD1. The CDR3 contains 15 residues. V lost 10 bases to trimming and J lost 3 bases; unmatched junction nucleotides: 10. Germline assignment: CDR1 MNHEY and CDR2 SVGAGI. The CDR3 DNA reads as TGTGCCACCAAGGCGGACAGGGTGGACACCGGGGAGCTGTTTTTT. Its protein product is CATKADRVDTGELFF.

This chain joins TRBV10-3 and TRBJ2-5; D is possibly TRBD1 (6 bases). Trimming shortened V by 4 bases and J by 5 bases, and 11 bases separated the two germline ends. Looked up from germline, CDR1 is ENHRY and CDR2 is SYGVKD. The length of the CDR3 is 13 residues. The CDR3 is CAISGGGGETQYF. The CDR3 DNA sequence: TGTGCCATCAGTGGAGGGGGTGGGGAGACCCAGTACTTC.

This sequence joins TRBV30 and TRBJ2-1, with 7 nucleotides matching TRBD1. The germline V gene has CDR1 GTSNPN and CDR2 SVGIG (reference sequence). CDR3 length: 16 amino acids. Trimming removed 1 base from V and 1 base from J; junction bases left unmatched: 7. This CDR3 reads CAWSDAPGQSYNEQFF. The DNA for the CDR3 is TGTGCCTGGAGTGACGCACCGGGACAGTCCTACAATGAGCAGTTCTTC.

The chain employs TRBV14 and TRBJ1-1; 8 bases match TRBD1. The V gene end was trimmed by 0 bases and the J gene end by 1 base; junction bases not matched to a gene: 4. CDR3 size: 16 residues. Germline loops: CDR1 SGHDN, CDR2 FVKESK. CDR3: CASSQDRTGRNTEAFF. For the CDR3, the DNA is TGTGCCAGCAGCCAAGATCGGACAGGGAGGAACACTGAAGCTTTCTTT.